Given below is one T cell receptor beta chain in context. The antigen remains unidentified. The sample comes from a study of shared clonotypes between healthy human individuals. Study-wide background: The study used three CD4 naive, three CD4 memory, two CD8 naive and one CD8 memory plate per donor.

Produced via immunoSEQ multiplex PCR; TCRdb's table is partial and in-frame only. There are 550,000 to 750,000 clones in the sample; just under 97% occur only once, and roughly 0.1% lies in the top ten. CD8 cells classed as naive were CD45RO-negative and positively selected for CCR7, excluding terminally differentiated effector memory CD45RA+ cells. Between the trimmed V and J ends, which lost 7 bases and 1 base, there was a span of 20 bases. This CDR3 is built from 17 residues. The germline V gene has CDR1 MDHEN and CDR2 SYDVKM. Study results and limitations: Researchers found naive subsets generally carried larger estimated richness than memory subsets.

Specimen: naive CD8+ T cells sorted from blood. The sequence derives from a woman aged 25 to 39 in good health. The chain employs TRBV28 and TRBJ1-5; tentative D call: TRBD1 (6 bases). The DNA of the CDR3 is TGTGCCAGCATCCTCGGGGGCTCGGCGAAAAGCAATCAGCCCCAGCATTTT. The encoded protein is CASILGGSAKSNQPQHF.